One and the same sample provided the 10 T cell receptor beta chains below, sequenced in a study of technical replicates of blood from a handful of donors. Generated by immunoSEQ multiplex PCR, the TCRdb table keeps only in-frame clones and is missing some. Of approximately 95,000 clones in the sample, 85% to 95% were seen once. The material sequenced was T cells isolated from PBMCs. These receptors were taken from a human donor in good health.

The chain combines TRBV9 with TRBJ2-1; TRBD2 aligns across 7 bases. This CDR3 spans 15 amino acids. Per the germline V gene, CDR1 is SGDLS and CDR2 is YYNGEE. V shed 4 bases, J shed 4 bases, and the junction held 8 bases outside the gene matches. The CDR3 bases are TGTGCCAGCAGCCCTCTAGCGGCGATGTACAATGAGCAGTTCTTC. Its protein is CASSPLAAMYNEQFF.

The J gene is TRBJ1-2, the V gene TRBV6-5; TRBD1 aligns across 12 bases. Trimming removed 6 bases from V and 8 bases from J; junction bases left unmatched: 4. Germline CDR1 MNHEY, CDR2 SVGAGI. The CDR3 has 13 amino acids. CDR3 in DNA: TGTGCCAGCAGCGGGGACAGGGGGCGAGGCTACACCTTC. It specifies CASSGDRGRGYTF.

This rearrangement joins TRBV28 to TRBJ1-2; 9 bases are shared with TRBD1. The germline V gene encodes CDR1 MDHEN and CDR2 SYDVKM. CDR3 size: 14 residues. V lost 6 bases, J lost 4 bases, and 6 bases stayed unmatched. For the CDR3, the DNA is TGTGCCAGCAGGACAGGGGGGACACCCTATGGCTACACCTTC. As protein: CASRTGGTPYGYTF.

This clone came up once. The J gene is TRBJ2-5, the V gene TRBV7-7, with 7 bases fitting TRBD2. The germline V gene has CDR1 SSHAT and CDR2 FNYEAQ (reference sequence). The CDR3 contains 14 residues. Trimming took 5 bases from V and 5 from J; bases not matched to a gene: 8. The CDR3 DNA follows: TGTGCCAGCAGCCCGGTTGGGGGAGGGGAGACCCAGTACTTC. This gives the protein CASSPVGGGETQYF.

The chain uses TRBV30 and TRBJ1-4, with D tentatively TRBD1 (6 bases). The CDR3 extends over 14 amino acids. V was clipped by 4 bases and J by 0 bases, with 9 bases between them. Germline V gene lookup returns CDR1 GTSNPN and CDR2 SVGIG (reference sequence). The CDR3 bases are TGTGCCTGGACAGGGGATGCAACTAATGAAAAACTGTTTTTT. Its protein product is CAWTGDATNEKLFF.

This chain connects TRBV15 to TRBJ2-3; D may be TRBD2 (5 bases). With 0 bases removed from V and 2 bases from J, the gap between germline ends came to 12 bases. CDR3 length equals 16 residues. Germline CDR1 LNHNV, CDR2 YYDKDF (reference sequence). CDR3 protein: CATSREARVFTDTQYF. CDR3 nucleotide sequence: TGTGCCACCAGCAGAGAGGCGCGGGTCTTCACAGATACGCAGTATTTT.

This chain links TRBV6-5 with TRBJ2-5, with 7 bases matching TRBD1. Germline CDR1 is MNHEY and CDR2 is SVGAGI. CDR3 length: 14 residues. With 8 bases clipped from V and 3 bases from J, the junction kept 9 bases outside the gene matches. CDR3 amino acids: CASGHGQDEETQYF. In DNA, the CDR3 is TGTGCCAGCGGCCACGGACAGGACGAAGAGACCCAGTACTTC.

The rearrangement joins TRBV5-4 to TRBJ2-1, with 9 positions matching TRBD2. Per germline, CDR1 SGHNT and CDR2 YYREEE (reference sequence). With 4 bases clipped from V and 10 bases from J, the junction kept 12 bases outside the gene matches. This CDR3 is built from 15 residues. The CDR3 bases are TGTGCCAGCAGCGGAACTAGCGGGCCGATGTGGGAGCAGTTCTTC. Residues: CASSGTSGPMWEQFF.

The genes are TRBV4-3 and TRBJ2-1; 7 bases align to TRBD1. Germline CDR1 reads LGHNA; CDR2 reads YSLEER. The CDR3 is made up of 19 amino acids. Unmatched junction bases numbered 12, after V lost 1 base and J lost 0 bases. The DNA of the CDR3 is TGCGCCAGCAGCCAAGGGAGAGGGGGCCTCCCGAGCTCCTACAATGAGCAGTTCTTC. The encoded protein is CASSQGRGGLPSSYNEQFF.

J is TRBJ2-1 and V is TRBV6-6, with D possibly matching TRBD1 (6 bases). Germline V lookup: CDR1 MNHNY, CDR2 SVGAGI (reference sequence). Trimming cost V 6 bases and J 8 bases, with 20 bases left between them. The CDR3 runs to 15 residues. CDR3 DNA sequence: TGTGCCAGCAGCTTAGGGTCAACAGGGTCCTATGAGCAGTTCTTC. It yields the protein CASSLGSTGSYEQFF.